This TCR beta chain is from a study of blood T cell repertoires in COVID-19. The overall study: Collection of acute and convalescent COVID-19 samples took place in the United States, Italy and Spain. T cells, B-cell-depleted T cells, or PBMCs provided the cDNA or gDNA that served as material.

Cohort 3 recovered donors had two negative PCRs, clearance, or symptom resolution. The CDR3 is made up of 17 amino acids. V was clipped by 4 bases and J by 4 bases; unmatched bases: 14. The V gene's germline CDR1 is MDHEN and CDR2 SYDVKM. Authors' analysis steps: Reference gene primer amplification in the assay estimated nucleated cell counts. Profiled with immunoSEQ multiplex PCR; TCRdb holds only in-frame clones, not every one. V, J and clone size were drawn from that table, and D and trimming were deduced from the DNA. The sample carries more than 200,000 clones, roughly 91% recorded once. V and J are TRBV28 and TRBJ1-2; TRBD1 aligns across 8 bases. The TCR sequence derives from a woman aged 25 to 39 who had recovered from COVID-19. Sample: PBMCs or T cells enriched from blood (not recorded which). CDR3 coding DNA: TGTGCCAGCAGTTCGCCCCTTACAGGGACAGGTGGCTATGGCTACACCTTC. Amino acid sequence: CASSSPLTGTGGYGYTF.